This TCR beta chain was obtained from a study of T cells in Graves' hyperthyroidism and ophthalmopathy (dated by TCRdb to between 2018 and 2021). As for the study more broadly: A discovery cohort of approximately 100 patients, roughly 43 with Graves' ophthalmopathy and 55 to 60 with stable Graves' hyperthyroidism, was used to find distinguishing TCR V-J signatures. An independent validation cohort of under 20 hyperthyroidism patients and some 15 patients who later progressed to ophthalmopathy tested prospective prediction of ophthalmopathy. The roughly 91 discovery patients were randomly divided into training and test sets at a 7:3 ratio. Thyroid tissue and blood T-cell repertoires from about six Graves' hyperthyroidism patients were also compared in the study. After sampling, hyperthyroidism patients received methimazole starting at 30 mg daily, and ophthalmopathy patients received high-dose intravenous methylprednisolone. TCR Vbeta CDR3 sequencing of 135 peripheral blood samples (roughly 41 ophthalmopathy, 70 to 85 hyperthyroidism and approximately 17 progressor patients) is reported in the paper.

Beyond this particular receptor, the publication reports: In validation, progression to ophthalmopathy was predicted by the model with 65% to 71% sensitivity and just over 72% specificity, a median of approximately 7.1 months before onset. Sample size was not statistically predetermined, and blinding of investigators to group allocation was not performed. A model built on a 13 V-J signature distinguished ophthalmopathy from stable hyperthyroidism, reaching 85% to 90% sensitivity and around 81% specificity in cross-validation and 80%/75% in testing. Blood samples also contained most of the expanded thyroid clonotypes (frequency above 0.001), which suggests that blood repertoires may reflect thyroid immune responses.

Patients with uncontrolled infections, other autoimmune diseases, pregnancy or lactation were excluded. Clinical symptoms, serum thyroxine and TRAb, thyroid ultrasound, and orbital computed tomography formed the basis for the diagnoses. Total RNA was extracted with Trizol reagent, and quality was checked on an Agilent 2100 Bioanalyzer. Amplification of TCR beta CDR3 regions was carried out from RNA transcripts. For the first round of RT-PCR on the TCR CDR3, the HTBI primer set was used together with the Qiagen OneStep RT-PCR kit. The libraries were constructed in a second round of multiplex PCR and then size-selected and purified. Paired-end sequencing of the libraries was performed with 100 bp reads on an Illumina HiSeq2000. On the study's bioinformatics: SOAPnuke was used to process the raw data, with reads discarded if the reads contained adapters or uncalled bases, had a mean Phred below 15, or lacked an exact constant-primer or identifier match. High-quality paired reads were merged with COPE v1.2.5, and unique nucleotide sequences were defined as clonotypes. Clonotypes were aligned to IMGT TRBV, TRBD and TRBJ reference segments using MiTCR v1.1. The analysis was restricted to V-J combinations with a frequency above 0.0001, which together covered 99% to 99.2% of the repertoires. The TCS score was defined as F50 (clonal expansion) divided by E x V (chaos), with BLOSUM62-based TCRdist calculated between CDR3 peptides within each V-J. Welch's t-statistics and random forest reduced around 510 V-J features to 13, which were used in a naive Bayes classifier (R e1071). The Morisita-Horn index was used to measure how similar the thyroid and blood repertoires were. TCRdb itself trimmed the public reads at Q25 with fastp, ran MiXCR and retained productive beta chains. All rows with the same CDR3 protein become a single entry with the most common DNA and genes. Clone size and V and J calls follow TCRdb, not the original study. The sample table contains 450,000 to 700,000 distinct CDR3 sequences; only one count was recorded for about 43% of them. Over 15% of the sample is held by the ten biggest clonotypes.

The CDR3 runs 13 amino acids, cysteine and phenylalanine included. Just CDR3 DNA is preserved here, 39 bases in frame from base 1. Per the germline V gene, SGHRS is the CDR1 and YFSETQ is the CDR2. V is shortened by 5 bases, J by 10 bases, and the region joining them spans 18 bases. Turning to this clonotype: Its antigen is still unknown. It has no much larger one-base neighbor in the sample; base qualities were not kept.

The source is an adult woman with Graves' disease, either hyperthyroidism or ophthalmopathy (not recorded which). Sequencing input: peripheral blood or thyroid tissue (not recorded which). This chain joins TRBV5-1 to TRBJ1-1, with TRBD1 as a weak D call on 6 bases. This receptor has the CDR3 CASRPLSGDTAFF. DNA sequence: TGCGCCAGCAGACCCCTCAGCGGGGACACAGCTTTCTTT.